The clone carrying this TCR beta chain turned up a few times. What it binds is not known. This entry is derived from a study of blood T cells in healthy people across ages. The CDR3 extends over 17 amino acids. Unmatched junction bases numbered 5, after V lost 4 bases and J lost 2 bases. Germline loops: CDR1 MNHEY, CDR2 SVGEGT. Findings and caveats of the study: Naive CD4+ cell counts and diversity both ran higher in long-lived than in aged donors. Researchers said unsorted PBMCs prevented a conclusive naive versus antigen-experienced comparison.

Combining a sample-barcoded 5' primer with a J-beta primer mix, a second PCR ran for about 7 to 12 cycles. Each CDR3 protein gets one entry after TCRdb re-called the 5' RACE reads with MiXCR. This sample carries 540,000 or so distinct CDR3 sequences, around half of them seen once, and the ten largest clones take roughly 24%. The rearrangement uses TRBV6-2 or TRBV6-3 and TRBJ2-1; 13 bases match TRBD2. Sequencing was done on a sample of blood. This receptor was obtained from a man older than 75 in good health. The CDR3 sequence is CASSSAGTSGTYNEQFF. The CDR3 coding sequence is TGTGCCAGCAGTTCCGCCGGGACTAGCGGGACCTACAATGAGCAGTTCTTC.